Detailed here is one T cell receptor beta chain. Primers for the PCR totalled 60 Vbeta and 13 Jbeta. The repertoire was sequenced with immunoSEQ multiplex PCR; TCRdb's copy has only in-frame clones and lacks some. The profile shows around 250,000 clones, 81% of them singletons. The CDR3 loop spans 15 amino acids. V shed 4 bases and J 7 bases; nucleotides not matched to a gene: 8. Germline V gene lookup returns CDR1 SGHRS and CDR2 YFSETQ. This sample is drawn from a study of cytomegalovirus exposure and HLA in healthy donors. This TCR was recovered from a woman aged 55-70 years in good health and CMV-seropositive. The chain combines TRBV5-1 with TRBJ2-1; 10 bases are shared with TRBD1. Material: PBMCs. Written as DNA, the CDR3 is TGCGCCAGCAGCCCCGGGACAGGGGCTTGGAATGAGCAGTTCTTC. Protein sequence: CASSPGTGAWNEQFF.